The 21 T cell receptor beta chains reported below all come from one sample, sequenced in a study of identifying expanded T cells in peripheral blood. Assay used: immunoSEQ multiplex PCR; TCRdb lists only in-frame clones, some missing. The sample consists of about 47,000 clones, about 80% of them appearing once. Sample: blood. The receptors stem from a person aged 18 to 75 in good health.

The chain employs TRBV5-1 and TRBJ2-5; TRBD2 might be the D (5 bases). Germline CDR1 is SGHRS and CDR2 is YFSETQ. The V and J ends lost 2 bases and 5 bases respectively, with 10 bases between them. CDR3 length: 13 residues. CDR3 DNA sequence: TGCGCCAGCAGCTTACGGGATTTGGAGACCCAGTACTTC. This encodes CASSLRDLETQYF. The whole variable domain, remainder taken from reference TRBV5-1 and TRBJ2-5, is KAGVTQTPRYLIKTRGQQVTLSCSPISGHRSVSWYQQTPGQGLQFLFEYFSETQRNKGNFPGRFSGRQFSNSRSEMNVSTLELGDSALYLCASSLRDLETQYFGPGTRLLVL.

The J gene is TRBJ2-3, the V gene TRBV5-8; tentatively, D is TRBD1 (6 bases). The CDR3 runs to 17 residues. The ends were cut back, 1 base at V and 1 base at J, with 16 bases in the middle. Germline V gene lookup returns CDR1 SGHTS and CDR2 YDEGEE. The CDR3 DNA reads as TGTGCCAGCAGCTTGAGTTCAGGGGCGCGAGGCACAGATACGCAGTATTTT. It is translated as CASSLSSGARGTDTQYF.

J is TRBJ2-1 and V is TRBV5-4, with a weak D call TRBD2 (6 bases). The CDR3 length is 16 residues. The V end lost 3 bases, the J end lost 6 bases, and 19 bases lay between the germline ends. Germline V gives CDR1 SGHNT, CDR2 YYREEE (reference sequence). The DNA of the CDR3 is TGTGCCAGCAGCTCTCGGGTGGGGGGAGTGGGCAATGAGCAGTTCTTC. Its protein product is CASSSRVGGVGNEQFF.

V usage is TRBV6-5 and J usage is TRBJ2-1, with TRBD1 matching 9 bases. Unmatched junction bases numbered 10, after V lost 6 bases and J lost 7 bases. Germline loops: CDR1 MNHEY, CDR2 SVGAGI. This CDR3 has 15 residues. In DNA form, the CDR3 reads TGTGCCAGCAGAACGCCGGGACAGGGACGTAATGAGCAGTTCTTC. Residues: CASRTPGQGRNEQFF.

This clone was seen a few times. The chain couples TRBV4-1 to TRBJ2-3, with TRBD2 identical over 11 bases. This CDR3 is 15 amino acids long. Germline V gives CDR1 MGHRA, CDR2 YSYEKL. V shed 5 bases, J shed 0 bases, and the junction held 1 base outside the gene matches. CDR3 in amino acids: CASSVAGGSTDTQYF. The CDR3 region has the DNA TGCGCCAGCAGCGTAGCGGGGGGGAGCACAGATACGCAGTATTTT.

The J gene is TRBJ2-2, the V gene TRBV19; 8 nucleotides align to TRBD2. V dropped 3 bases and J dropped 3; count of bases not matched to a gene: 15. Germline V gives CDR1 LNHDA, CDR2 SQIVND (reference sequence). This CDR3 is built from 19 residues. CDR3 sequence: CASSILRSSGEGYTGELFF. DNA for the CDR3: TGTGCCAGTAGTATTTTAAGGAGTAGCGGGGAGGGGTACACCGGGGAGCTGTTTTTT.

The chain has TRBV30 and TRBJ2-2, with D perhaps TRBD1 or TRBD2 (6 bases each). The V gene lost 5 bases and the J gene lost 2 bases, with 12 bases spanning the gap. The CDR3 totals 14 residues. Germline CDR1 is GTSNPN and CDR2 is SVGIG (reference sequence). CDR3 in DNA: TGTGCCTGGGCCGGGGGCTTAAACACCGGGGAGCTGTTTTTT. It translates to CAWAGGLNTGELFF.

The chain recombines TRBV18 with TRBJ2-7; D is unclear. V lost 3 bases to trimming and J lost 3 bases, with 9 bases between them. In germline, CDR1 is KGHSH, CDR2 LQKENI. The CDR3 loop spans 13 amino acids. The DNA of the CDR3 is TGTGCCAGCTCACCGTTGTCCGGCTACGAGCAGTACGTC. Translation: CASSPLSGYEQYV.

The V call is TRBV5-4, the J call TRBJ1-3, with D unresolved. Germline-derived CDR1 and CDR2 are SGHNT and YYREEE (reference sequence). The length of the CDR3 is 17 residues. V was shortened by 0 bases and J by 0 bases, with 13 bases between the two germline ends. As DNA, the CDR3 is TGTGCCAGCAGCTTGGGGACCGGTATGAGCTCTGGAAACACCATATATTTT. Translating gives CASSLGTGMSSGNTIYF.

This clone is a singleton in its sample. The CDR3 sequence: CASSDSRGSLSNQPQHF. In DNA, the CDR3 is TGTGCCAGCAGTGATAGCCGGGGCTCTCTTAGCAATCAGCCCCAGCATTTT. This sequence joins TRBV25-1 and TRBJ1-5; tentatively, D is TRBD1 (5 bases). Per germline, CDR1 MGHDK and CDR2 SYGVNS. V was shortened by 3 bases and J by 0 bases, with 15 bases between the two germline ends. This CDR3 has 17 amino acids.

There are a few counts of this clone. This chain uses TRBV5-6 with TRBJ2-4; 16 nucleotides match TRBD2. J gave up 7 bases and V 4 bases, and 8 bases lay outside the gene matches. The CDR3 runs 17 residues. Germline CDR1 is SGHDT and CDR2 is YYEEEE. As DNA, the CDR3 is TGTGCCAGCAGCGGGGCGGGACTAGCGGGAGGGAGGAACATTCAGTACTTC. This translates into CASSGAGLAGGRNIQYF.

The rearrangement links TRBV4-1 to TRBJ2-1; D may be TRBD1 or TRBD2 (6 bases each). The germline gives CDR1 MGHRA, CDR2 YSYEKL. Trimming took off 0 bases at V and 9 bases at J, with 18 bases between the two ends. The length of the CDR3 is 16 residues. In DNA form, the CDR3 reads TGCGCCAGCAGCCAAGAGGGGGCTAGCGTACGAGCTGAGCAGTTCTTC. This translates into CASSQEGASVRAEQFF.

V gene TRBV6-5 combines with J gene TRBJ1-1; D is uncertain. The V gene lost 4 bases and the J gene lost 7 bases, with 10 bases spanning the gap. CDR1 and CDR2 (germline): MNHEY, SVGAGI. The CDR3 runs to 12 residues. The CDR3 bases are TGTGCCAGCAGTTCCCTAAGGAATGAAGCTTTCTTT. Residues: CASSSLRNEAFF.

The chain couples TRBV7-2 to TRBJ2-4; D gene unclear. V was clipped by 1 base and J by 0 bases, with 13 bases between them. Per the germline V gene, CDR1 is SGHTA and CDR2 is FQGNSA. The CDR3 is 17 residues long. CDR3 nucleotide sequence: TGTGCCAGCAGCTTAGAGTGGGTGGGGTTAGCCAAAAACATTCAGTACTTC. Translation: CASSLEWVGLAKNIQYF.

As regards this clone: The junction departs from germline at one end; a sequencing error may be responsible. The chain links TRBV7-2 to TRBJ1-2; D possibly corresponds to TRBD1 (6 bases). The CDR3 sequence is 15 residues long. The germline CDR1 and CDR2 sequences are SGHTA and FQGNSA. This CDR3 reads CASSQEYRVNYGYTF. CDR3 nucleotides: TGCGCCAGCAGCCAAGAATACAGGGTGAACTATGGCTACACCTTC.

The genes are TRBV20-1 and TRBJ2-1, with a weak D call TRBD2 (5 bases). Trimming stripped 2 bases from V and 8 bases from J, with 7 bases between. Germline assignment: CDR1 DFQATT and CDR2 SNEGSKA (reference sequence). The CDR3 has 11 amino acids. This chain's CDR3 is CSARTGDEQFF. DNA for the CDR3: TGCAGTGCTAGAACCGGGGATGAGCAGTTCTTC.

This rearrangement joins TRBV19 to TRBJ1-2; tentative D call: TRBD1 (5 bases). V was pared by 6 bases and J by 10 bases, with 12 bases between. The germline CDR1 and CDR2 sequences are LNHDA and SQIVND (reference sequence). This CDR3 contains 11 residues. The CDR3 spells CASRGGETYTF. CDR3 coding DNA: TGTGCCAGTAGGGGAGGGGAAACCTACACCTTC. Full variable domain (outside the CDR3, taken from reference TRBV19 and TRBJ1-2): DGGITQSPKYLFRKEGQNVTLSCEQNLNHDAMYWYRQDPGQGLRLIYYSQIVNDFQKGDIAEGYSVSREKKESFPLTVTSAQKNPTAFYLCASRGGETYTFGSGTRLTVV.

The chain has TRBV19 and TRBJ1-4, with D perhaps matching TRBD1 (5 bases). Germline V lookup: CDR1 LNHDA, CDR2 SQIVND (reference sequence). V gave up 4 bases and J gave up 3 bases, with 12 bases separating them. The CDR3 is 15 amino acids. CDR3 coding DNA: TGTGCCAGTAGTAAGGGACCGATGGCTAATGAAAAACTGTTTTTT. Protein product: CASSKGPMANEKLFF.

The rearrangement joins TRBV5-4 to TRBJ1-1; the D is unclear. The germline CDR1 and CDR2 sequences are SGHNT and YYREEE (reference sequence). V lost 1 base and J 4 bases, leaving 17 bases between the germline ends. The CDR3 is made up of 16 amino acids. The CDR3 nucleotides are TGTGCCAGCAGCTTGATGAGGGTAGCCCATCTCACTGAAGCTTTCTTT. Translating gives CASSLMRVAHLTEAFF.

The gene calls are TRBV5-4 and TRBJ2-3; 9 bases align to TRBD2. Losses at the gene ends were 6 bases for V and 5 bases for J; bases not matched to a gene: 13. This CDR3 is built from 16 residues. Germline V lookup: CDR1 SGHNT, CDR2 YYREEE (reference sequence). The CDR3: CASKPPGTRGGDTQYF. CDR3 nucleotide sequence: TGTGCCAGCAAACCCCCCGGGACGCGGGGGGGAGATACGCAGTATTTT.

The gene calls are TRBV7-2 and TRBJ1-6; 7 bases match TRBD1. Per the germline V gene, CDR1 is SGHTA and CDR2 is FQGNSA. CDR3 length equals 14 residues. Losses at the gene ends were 5 bases for V and 9 bases for J; bases not matched to a gene: 7. The CDR3 reads CASSRRGIGSPLHF. For the CDR3, the DNA is TGTGCCAGCAGCCGCAGGGGGATTGGTTCACCCCTCCACTTT. Variable domain in full (rest from reference TRBV7-2 and TRBJ1-6): GAGVSQSPSNKVTEKGKDVELRCDPISGHTALYWYRQSLGQGLEFLIYFQGNSAPDKSGLPSDRFSAERTGGSVSTLTIQRTQQEDSAVYLCASSRRGIGSPLHFGNGTRLTVT.